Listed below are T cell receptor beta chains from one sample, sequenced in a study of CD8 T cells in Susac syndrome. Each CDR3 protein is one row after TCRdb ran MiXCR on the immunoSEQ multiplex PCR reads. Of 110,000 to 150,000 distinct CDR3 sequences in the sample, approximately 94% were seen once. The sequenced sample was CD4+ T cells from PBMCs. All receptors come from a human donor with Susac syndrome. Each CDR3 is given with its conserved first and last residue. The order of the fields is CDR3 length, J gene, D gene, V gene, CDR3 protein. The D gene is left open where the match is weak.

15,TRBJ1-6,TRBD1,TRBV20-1,CSARSGTGSNSPLHF
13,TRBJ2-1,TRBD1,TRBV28,CASRGTGENEQFF
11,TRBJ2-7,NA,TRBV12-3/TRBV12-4,CASSLDYEQYF
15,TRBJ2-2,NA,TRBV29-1,CSVSRGQAGTGELFF
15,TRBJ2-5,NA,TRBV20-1,CSSTTLATGLETQYF
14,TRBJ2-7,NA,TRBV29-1,CSVEGDTKTYEQYF
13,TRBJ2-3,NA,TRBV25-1,CASSESGTDTQYF
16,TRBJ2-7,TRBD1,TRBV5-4,CASSIRTGTGAREQYF
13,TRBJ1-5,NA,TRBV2,CASSDDSNQPQHF
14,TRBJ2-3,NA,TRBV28,CASSFSLHTDTQYF
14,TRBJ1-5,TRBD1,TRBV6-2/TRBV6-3,CASSYLTGGQPQHF
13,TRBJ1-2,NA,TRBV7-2,CASSQGPTYGYTF
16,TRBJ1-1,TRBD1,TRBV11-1,CASSRTGGRGYTEAFF
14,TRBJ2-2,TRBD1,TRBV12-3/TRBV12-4,CASTGTGDTGELFF
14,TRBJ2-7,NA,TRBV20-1,CSASSGTRGYEQYF
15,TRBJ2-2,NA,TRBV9,CASSVFQGNTGELFF
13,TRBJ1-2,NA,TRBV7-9,CASSLRQGNVYTF
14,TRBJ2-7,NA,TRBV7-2,CASSLMGGPYEQYF
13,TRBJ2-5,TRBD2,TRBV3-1,CASRGTSPETQYF